The 6 T cell receptor beta chains in this list originate from one sample, sequenced in a study of blood T cell repertoires in COVID-19. TCRdb's table, derived via immunoSEQ multiplex PCR, lists solely in-frame clones and lacks some. The sample shows roughly 290,000 clones, around 87% of them seen only once. The sequenced material came from peripheral blood. The source of these receptors is a woman between 45 and 60 years old who had recovered from COVID-19.

V and J are TRBV4-3 and TRBJ1-1, with D perhaps TRBD1 (6 bases). The V gene lost 0 bases and the J gene lost 11 bases, with 13 bases spanning the gap. The CDR3 loop spans 13 amino acids. Germline V gene data show CDR1 as LGHNA and CDR2 as YSLEER. For the CDR3, the DNA is TGCGCCAGCAGCCAAGAGAGGGCAGGGGTTGCTTTCTTT. Translating gives CASSQERAGVAFF.

The V gene is TRBV19, the J gene TRBJ1-2; D possibly corresponds to TRBD1 (6 bases). The ends were cut back, 5 bases at V and 7 bases at J, with 23 bases in the middle. The CDR3 sequence is 16 residues long. The germline V gene has CDR1 LNHDA and CDR2 SQIVND (reference sequence). Here the CDR3 reads CASSRTPGQSQSGYTF. CDR3 DNA: TGTGCCAGTAGTCGCACCCCGGGACAATCGCAGTCTGGCTACACCTTC.

The chain links TRBV3-1 (or the pseudogene TRBV3-2) to TRBJ2-5; 10 bases fit TRBD2. Germline-derived CDR1 and CDR2 are LGHDT and YNNKEL (reference sequence). V shed 4 bases, J shed 2 bases, and the junction held 7 bases outside the gene matches. This CDR3 is built from 16 residues. The CDR3 DNA is TGTGCCAGCAGCCGAGGGGTTAGCGGGGGGCAAGAGACCCAGTACTTC. Its protein is CASSRGVSGGQETQYF.

V is TRBV7-9 and J is TRBJ1-2; 7 nucleotides agree with TRBD1. The V gene's germline CDR1 is SEHNR and CDR2 FQNEAQ (reference sequence). This CDR3 region has 14 residues. The ends lost 5 bases at V and 8 bases at J; junction bases unmatched: 11. CDR3 region: CASSRETGIIGYTF. The CDR3 region has the DNA TGTGCCAGCAGCCGTGAGACAGGGATTATAGGCTACACCTTC.

J is TRBJ2-1 and V is TRBV3-1 (or the pseudogene TRBV3-2), with TRBD2 matching over 9 bases. CDR1 is LGHDT and CDR2 is YNNKEL in the germline V gene (reference sequence). V lost 2 bases and J lost 7; bases outside the gene matches: 9. This CDR3 has 16 residues. CDR3 bases: TGTGCCAGCAGCCAACCCCTAATGCTAGCGGGGAATGAGCAGTTCTTC. This encodes CASSQPLMLAGNEQFF.

This chain connects TRBV2 to TRBJ2-2, with D uncertain. Germline V lookup: CDR1 SNHLY, CDR2 FYNNEI. V lost 6 bases to trimming and J lost 3 bases, with 5 bases between them. The CDR3 length is 12 residues. As DNA, the CDR3 is TGTGCCAGCAGCACGGACACCGGGGAGCTGTTTTTT. Protein sequence: CASSTDTGELFF.